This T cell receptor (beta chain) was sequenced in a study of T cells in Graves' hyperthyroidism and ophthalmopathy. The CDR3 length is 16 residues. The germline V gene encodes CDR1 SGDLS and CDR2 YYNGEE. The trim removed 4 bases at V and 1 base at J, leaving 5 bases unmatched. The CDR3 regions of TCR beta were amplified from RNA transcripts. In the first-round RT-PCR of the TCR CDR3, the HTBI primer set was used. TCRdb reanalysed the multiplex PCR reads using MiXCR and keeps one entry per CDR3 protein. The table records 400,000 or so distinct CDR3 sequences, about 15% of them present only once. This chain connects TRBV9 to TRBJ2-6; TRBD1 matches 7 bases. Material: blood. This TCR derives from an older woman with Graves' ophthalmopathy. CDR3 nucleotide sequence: TGTGCCAGCAGCCTGGGACAGCATTCTGGGGCCAACGTCCTGACTTTC. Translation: CASSLGQHSGANVLTF.